These T cell receptor beta chains were read from a single sample in a study of blood T cell repertoires in COVID-19. Clones were read by immunoSEQ multiplex PCR, and TCRdb kept only the in-frame ones, dropping some. The table has around 60,000 clones, just under 85% seen once; the top ten hold approximately 5%. Material for sequencing was peripheral blood. These receptors were obtained from a man aged 65 to 85 with acute or convalescent COVID-19. Each CDR3 is given with its conserved first and last residue. D genes are given only for firm matches. Clone size is shown for a subset of rows, as once, few, many or a class of expanded clone.

abundance,v_gene,d_gene,j_gene,CDR3aa,CDR3nt
.,TRBV19,TRBD2,TRBJ2-3,CASRTPGLAGGADTQYF,TGTGCCAGTAGGACCCCAGGACTAGCGGGGGGGGCAGATACGCAGTATTTT
.,TRBV10-3,.,TRBJ1-2,CAISDGEEYGYTF,TGTGCCATCAGTGACGGGGAGGAGTATGGCTACACCTTC
.,TRBV28,.,TRBJ2-7,CASRPAEVRYEQYF,TGTGCCAGCAGACCAGCGGAAGTCCGCTACGAGCAGTACTTC
.,TRBV29-1,TRBD1,TRBJ1-4,CSARTGSNEKLFF,TGCAGCGCCCGGACAGGGTCTAATGAAAAACTGTTTTTT
.,TRBV15,.,TRBJ2-3,CATSFELADTQYF,TGTGCCACTTCCTTTGAACTAGCCGATACGCAGTATTTT
.,TRBV11-2,.,TRBJ2-3,CASSLGGGPDTQYF,TGTGCCAGCAGCTTAGGGGGGGGGCCAGATACGCAGTATTTT
.,TRBV19,.,TRBJ2-1,CASSIEGGRNNEQFF,TGTGCCAGTAGTATAGAGGGTGGCAGGAACAATGAGCAGTTCTTC
few,TRBV5-5,.,TRBJ2-7,CASSLVSYEQYF,TGTGCCAGCAGCTTGGTGAGCTACGAGCAGTACTTC
few,TRBV7-2,.,TRBJ1-2,CASSLGWGGGYTF,TGTGCCAGCAGCTTGGGGTGGGGAGGAGGCTACACCTTC
.,TRBV5-5,.,TRBJ1-1,CASSLGQMNTEAFF,TGTGCCAGCAGCTTGGGACAGATGAACACTGAAGCTTTCTTT
.,TRBV9,TRBD2,TRBJ2-2,CASSVGLAGAAGELFF,TGTGCCAGCAGCGTGGGACTAGCGGGGGCGGCCGGGGAGCTGTTTTTT
once,TRBV19,.,TRBJ2-5,CASSITDTARTQYF,TGTGCCAGTAGTATAACGGACACGGCTCGGACCCAGTACTTC
.,TRBV27,TRBD2,TRBJ2-3,CASSPHRLAGTDTQYF,TGTGCCAGCAGTCCTCACCGGCTAGCGGGCACAGATACGCAGTATTTT
once,TRBV11-2,TRBD2,TRBJ2-7,CASSLDPGGYEQYF,TGTGCCAGCAGCTTAGATCCGGGGGGTTACGAGCAGTACTTC
once,TRBV3-1/TRBV3-2,TRBD2,TRBJ2-7,CASSPKRSGGRGEEQYF,TGTGCCAGCAGCCCCAAGAGGAGCGGGGGGAGAGGGGAAGAGCAGTACTTC
.,TRBV2,.,TRBJ2-5,CASSELRGKETQYF,TGTGCCAGCAGTGAATTGCGGGGTAAAGAGACCCAGTACTTC
.,TRBV5-4,.,TRBJ2-4,CASSLPMRNIQYF,TGTGCCAGCAGCTTGCCAATGCGAAACATTCAGTACTTC
.,TRBV12-5,TRBD2,TRBJ2-1,CASGLVQGLVGGEQFF,TGTGCTAGTGGTTTGGTACAGGGACTAGTAGGGGGTGAGCAGTTCTTC
.,TRBV11-1,TRBD1,TRBJ2-7,CASSLYRDRSYEQYF,TGTGCCAGCAGCTTATATCGGGACAGATCCTACGAGCAGTACTTC
.,TRBV2,TRBD1,TRBJ2-5,CASNYVGQGETQYF,TGTGCCAGCAACTATGTAGGACAGGGAGAGACCCAGTACTTC
.,TRBV7-2,.,TRBJ2-3,CASSQGLGAVDTQYF,TGTGCCAGCAGCCAGGGGTTGGGGGCAGTAGATACGCAGTATTTT
few,TRBV25-1,.,TRBJ1-1,CASSGQGTEAFF,TGTGCCAGCAGTGGTCAGGGTACTGAAGCTTTCTTT
once,TRBV3-1/TRBV3-2,.,TRBJ1-2,CASSPSRETGYTF,TGTGCCAGCAGCCCCTCTCGGGAGACCGGCTACACCTTC
.,TRBV28,.,TRBJ2-7,CASSLGGGGTQYEQYF,TGTGCCAGCAGTTTAGGGGGAGGGGGGACCCAATACGAGCAGTACTTC
.,TRBV18,.,TRBJ1-5,CASSPRVREGNQPQHF,TGTGCCAGCTCCCCCCGAGTGAGGGAGGGGAATCAGCCCCAGCATTTT